This TCR beta chain was sequenced for a study of T cell changes during pregnancy in multiple sclerosis. Clones were read by immunoSEQ multiplex PCR, and TCRdb kept only the in-frame ones, dropping some. The sample records some 57,000 clones, about 90% being singletons. The CDR3 is 18 residues long. CDR1 and CDR2 (germline): MGHRA, YSYEKL. Trimming cost V 1 base and J 0 bases; bases outside gene matches: 10. The rearrangement links TRBV4-1 to TRBJ2-3, with TRBD2 matching 7 bases. The sample here was CD4+ T cells from peripheral blood mononuclear cells, taken after pregnancy. The origin of this receptor is a female donor in good health, enrolled as a control in a pregnancy study. The CDR3 nucleotides read TGCGCCAGCAGCCAAGCCGCGGGGTGGCGGGGGAGCACAGATACGCAGTATTTT. The encoded protein is CASSQAAGWRGSTDTQYF.